One and the same sample provided the 24 T cell receptor beta chains below, sequenced in a study of blood T cell repertoires in COVID-19 (TCRdb year 2020). Libraries were made using the immunoSEQ multiplex PCR assay. TCRdb limited this immuneACCESS table to in-frame rearrangements with V and J called. A share of clones is missing; checked studies link under half to unresolved V genes, and the rest is unexplained. The sample data list tens of thousands of clones, and more than 75% of these were observed just once. The ten largest clones take up 25% to 30% of the sample. Specimen: peripheral blood. Receptors originate from a woman at least 80 years old with active or convalescent COVID-19.

In DNA form, the CDR3 reads TGTGCCAGCAGTGAGTTGCAGGGGGGTCAGCCCCAGCATTTT. Protein sequence: CASSELQGGQPQHF. V gene TRBV2 combines with J gene TRBJ1-5; 7 positions match TRBD1. The CDR3 contains 14 residues. Germline V gives CDR1 SNHLY, CDR2 FYNNEI. V was pared by 3 bases and J by 6 bases, with 5 bases of the junction left unmatched.

This rearrangement joins TRBV5-6 to TRBJ2-2; the match to TRBD1 covers 7 bases. The CDR3 covers 15 residues. Looked up from germline, CDR1 is SGHDT and CDR2 is YYEEEE. Trimming cost V 4 bases and J 4 bases; bases outside gene matches: 7. The CDR3 region is CASSDTGQLTGELFF. CDR3 nucleotides: TGTGCCAGCAGCGATACGGGACAGCTCACCGGGGAGCTGTTTTTT.

A few counts support this clone. This chain links TRBV7-6 with TRBJ1-5; D gene uncertain. There are 13 residues in the CDR3. Germline CDR1 and CDR2: SGHVS and FNYEAQ. V was cut by 3 bases and J by 5 bases, with 8 bases left in between. The CDR3 protein is CASSFRSDQPQHF. Here the CDR3 DNA reads TGTGCCAGCAGCTTTAGATCGGATCAGCCCCAGCATTTT.

This chain uses TRBV19 with TRBJ2-6; D possibly corresponds to TRBD1 (5 bases). This CDR3 comprises 14 residues. Per the germline V gene, CDR1 is LNHDA and CDR2 is SQIVND (reference sequence). Trimming left V 8 bases short and J 4 bases short, with 12 bases between. The chain's CDR3 is CASHQGYGANVLTF. The CDR3 DNA sequence: TGTGCCAGTCACCAGGGTTACGGGGCCAACGTCCTGACTTTC.

This clone was found once. The rearrangement joins TRBV5-4 to TRBJ2-5; 7 bases match TRBD2. The germline gives CDR1 SGHNT, CDR2 YYREEE (reference sequence). V lost 0 bases and J lost 4; bases outside the gene matches: 6. The length of the CDR3 is 15 residues. The CDR3 loop is CASSLDLAAGETQYF. The CDR3 DNA is TGTGCCAGCAGCTTGGACCTAGCGGCCGGAGAGACCCAGTACTTC.

As DNA, the CDR3 is TGCAGTGCTAGTCAGGGGGCTGGGGACTATGGCTACACCTTC. Protein product: CSASQGAGDYGYTF. V and J are TRBV20-1 and TRBJ1-2, with 8 bases lining up with TRBD1. V gave up 3 bases and J gave up 3 bases; unmatched junction bases: 6. CDR3 size: 14 residues. Per germline, CDR1 DFQATT and CDR2 SNEGSKA (reference sequence).

This clone was counted a single time. The V gene is TRBV10-3, the J gene TRBJ1-6; D is possibly TRBD1 (6 bases). This CDR3 spans 14 amino acids. Between the trimmed V and J ends, which lost 7 bases and 8 bases, there was a span of 15 bases. Germline V CDR1 and CDR2: ENHRY, SYGVKD. This CDR3 is CAIKGVGGYSPLHF. Here the CDR3 DNA reads TGTGCCATCAAGGGGGTTGGGGGATATTCACCCCTCCACTTT.

The chain carries TRBV10-3 and TRBJ2-2, with 9 bases aligning to TRBD2. Germline V CDR1 and CDR2: ENHRY, SYGVKD. The CDR3 runs to 17 residues. J was trimmed by 6 bases and V by 3 bases; bases with no gene match: 11. CDR3 nucleotides: TGTGCCATCAGTGAAGGGGCTAGCGGGGTTTTACCCGGGGAGCTGTTTTTT. Translated: CAISEGASGVLPGELFF.

CDR3 coding DNA: TGTGCCAGCAATCAGGAGGGGCTCTATGGCTACACCTTC. Protein: CASNQEGLYGYTF. The genes are TRBV7-9 and TRBJ1-2; maybe TRBD1 (5 bases). The CDR3 is made up of 13 amino acids. The germline V gene has CDR1 SEHNR and CDR2 FQNEAQ (reference sequence). Deletions cut 7 bases from V and 4 bases from J, with 13 bases between.

The V gene is TRBV29-1, the J gene TRBJ1-2; D may be TRBD1 (6 bases). Trimming removed 4 bases from V and 4 bases from J, with 10 bases in between. Germline CDR1 is SQVTM and CDR2 is ANQGSEA. The CDR3 loop spans 12 amino acids. The CDR3 DNA is TGCAGCGTTGCGGACAGTTTCTATGGCTACACCTTC. Translated: CSVADSFYGYTF. The variable domain in full, with the rest retrieved from reference TRBV29-1 and TRBJ1-2, is SAVISQKPSRDICQRGTSLTIQCQVDSQVTMMFWYRQQPGQSLTLIATANQGSEATYESGFVIDKFPISRPNLTFSTLTVSNMSPEDSSIYLCSVADSFYGYTFGSGTRLTVV.

The chain joins TRBV7-2 to TRBJ1-1; 7 bases match TRBD1. This CDR3 contains 16 residues. V lost 5 bases to trimming and J lost 3 bases; unmatched junction nucleotides: 12. Germline loops: CDR1 SGHTA, CDR2 FQGNSA. Here the CDR3 reads CASSQGGPQADTEAFF. The CDR3 nucleotides read TGTGCCAGCAGCCAGGGGGGACCACAAGCGGACACTGAAGCTTTCTTT.

The chain is built from TRBV19 and TRBJ1-5; 8 bases align to TRBD1. The CDR3 is 14 amino acids. V lost 5 bases and J lost 7; bases outside the gene matches: 7. Germline CDR1 is LNHDA and CDR2 is SQIVND (reference sequence). The CDR3 reads CASSPSDRDQPQHF. Here the CDR3 DNA reads TGTGCCAGTAGTCCCTCGGACAGGGACCAGCCCCAGCATTTT.

In this sample, this clone turned up a few times. The chain uses TRBV3-1 (or the pseudogene TRBV3-2) and TRBJ2-3, with D possibly being TRBD2 (7 bases). Germline assignment: CDR1 LGHDT and CDR2 YNNKEL (reference sequence). Between the trimmed V and J ends, which lost 9 bases and 6 bases, there was a span of 16 bases. This CDR3 comprises 13 residues. The CDR3 DNA follows: TGTGCCAGAGGGGGGGAGGGATCGGATACGCAGTATTTT. Protein product: CARGGEGSDTQYF.

The chain combines TRBV5-1 with TRBJ2-5, with 10 bases identical to TRBD2. V lost 4 bases to trimming and J lost 9 bases; unmatched junction nucleotides: 15. Germline values: CDR1 SGHRS, CDR2 YFSETQ. The CDR3 covers 16 residues. In DNA form, the CDR3 reads TGCGCCAGCAGCCGGCTGCCTAGCGGGGGTACCATACCCCAGTACTTC. It yields the protein CASSRLPSGGTIPQYF.

The table lists this clone with a count of one. The rearrangement joins TRBV15 to TRBJ2-5, with D hard to call. V was cut by 0 bases and J by 3 bases, with 5 bases left in between. This CDR3 comprises 13 residues. CDR1 LNHNV and CDR2 YYDKDF come from the germline V gene (reference sequence). CDR3 in amino acids: CATSRDGEETQYF. CDR3 nucleotide sequence: TGTGCCACCAGCAGAGATGGAGAAGAGACCCAGTACTTC.

The sample holds a few counts of this clone. This chain links TRBV27 with TRBJ1-2; a possible D gene is TRBD1 (6 bases). Germline V CDR1 and CDR2: MNHEY, SMNVEV (reference sequence). CDR3 length: 15 residues. V was clipped by 6 bases and J by 4 bases, with 18 bases between them. The DNA of the CDR3 is TGTGCCAGCAGGCTGAGGACAGACCCGCTCTATGGCTACACCTTC. Translation gives CASRLRTDPLYGYTF.

The chain links TRBV7-2 to TRBJ1-1; 7 nucleotides agree with TRBD1. The V segment lost 5 bases and the J segment 2 bases; nucleotides outside the gene matches: 5. CDR1 and CDR2 from the germline V gene are SGHTA and FQGNSA. The CDR3 sequence is 14 residues long. This chain's CDR3 is CASSPDRANTEAFF. DNA for the CDR3: TGTGCCAGCAGCCCCGACAGGGCCAACACTGAAGCTTTCTTT.

The chain uses TRBV7-2 and TRBJ2-7; 9 nucleotides match TRBD1. The CDR3 has 16 residues. Germline CDR1 SGHTA, CDR2 FQGNSA. V was clipped by 5 bases and J by 3 bases; unmatched bases: 11. Written as DNA, the CDR3 is TGTGCCAGCAGCCCAGCCCGGGGACAGGGATTCTACGAGCAGTACTTC. It translates to CASSPARGQGFYEQYF.

The J gene is TRBJ1-5, the V gene TRBV7-6; D perhaps matches TRBD1 (6 bases). In germline, CDR1 is SGHVS, CDR2 FNYEAQ. This CDR3 is built from 13 residues. The V and J ends lost 1 base and 5 bases respectively, with 6 bases between them. The CDR3 reads CASSLDRDQPQHF. DNA of the CDR3: TGTGCCAGCAGCTTAGACAGGGATCAGCCCCAGCATTTT.

The chain has TRBV18 and TRBJ2-7; 7 bases are shared with TRBD1. The V and J ends lost 5 bases and 5 bases, in that order; junction bases with no gene match: 6. CDR3 length: 13 amino acids. Germline V lookup: CDR1 KGHSH, CDR2 LQKENI. The CDR3: CASSADRANEQYF. The CDR3 nucleotides are TGTGCCAGCTCAGCTGACAGGGCAAACGAGCAGTACTTC. Full variable domain (missing parts from reference TRBV18 and TRBJ2-7): NAGVMQNPRHLVRRRGQEARLRCSPMKGHSHVYWYRQLPEEGLKFMVYLQKENIIDESGMPKERFSAEFPKEGPSILRIQQVVRGDSAAYFCASSADRANEQYFGPGTRLTVT.

This chain joins TRBV29-1 and TRBJ1-6; 7 bases match TRBD1. The CDR3 totals 13 residues. The V and J ends lost 4 bases and 8 bases, in that order; junction bases with no gene match: 5. Germline V gene sequence: CDR1 SQVTM, CDR2 ANQGSEA. The CDR3 nucleotides read TGCAGCGTTGTTTGGGACAGAGATTCACCCCTCCACTTT. It codes for CSVVWDRDSPLHF.

Only a few counts were recorded for this clone. The gene calls are TRBV30 and TRBJ1-1; 7 bases are shared with TRBD1. The CDR3 sequence is 14 residues long. V lost 3 bases and J lost 4; bases outside the gene matches: 8. Germline CDR1 reads GTSNPN; CDR2 reads SVGIG (reference sequence). The CDR3 bases are TGTGCCTGGAGGGGAGACAGGGCGACCACTGAAGCTTTCTTT. Protein: CAWRGDRATTEAFF.

Only one count was recorded for this clone. V is TRBV5-1 and J is TRBJ1-4; D might be TRBD1 (6 bases). Germline CDR1 is SGHRS and CDR2 is YFSETQ. This CDR3 region has 15 residues. The ends were cut back, 4 bases at V and 3 bases at J, with 13 bases in the middle. The DNA for the CDR3 is TGCGCCAGCAGCCGCCAGGGGACACCTAATGAAAAACTGTTTTTT. Its protein product is CASSRQGTPNEKLFF.

The chain is built from TRBV5-5 and TRBJ1-1, with D unclear. The CDR3 totals 18 residues. The V end was cut by 0 bases, the J end by 1 base, with 19 bases between. Germline V gene data show CDR1 as SGHKS and CDR2 as YYEKEE (reference sequence). Here the CDR3 reads CASSLEANLESGNTEAFF. As DNA, the CDR3 is TGTGCCAGCAGCTTGGAGGCCAACCTTGAGTCAGGGAACACTGAAGCTTTCTTT.